This T cell receptor beta chain was profiled in a study of blood T cell repertoires in COVID-19. Germline V gene lookup returns CDR1 MGHRA and CDR2 YSYEKL. V lost 1 base, J lost 6 bases, and 15 bases lay in between. The CDR3 runs to 15 residues. Original analysis: Estimates of nucleated cell counts were drawn from the amplification of reference gene primers. The assay was immunoSEQ multiplex PCR, and TCRdb's table has in-frame clones only and misses some. That table supplies the V and J calls and clone size; D and trimming were determined from the DNA. The sample holds 400,000 to 450,000 clones, around 87% seen once.

Sequenced: PBMCs or T cells enriched from blood (not recorded which). This rearrangement joins TRBV4-1 to TRBJ1-1; the D is unclear. The receptor was derived from a man aged 30 to 45 who had recovered from COVID-19. The CDR3 sequence is CASSQGPGRIAEAFF. The CDR3 DNA sequence: TGCGCCAGCAGCCAAGGCCCGGGGAGGATCGCTGAAGCTTTCTTT.